This is a list of T cell receptor beta chains from one sample in a study of PD-1 blockade in classical Hodgkin lymphoma. Produced via immunoSEQ multiplex PCR; TCRdb's table is partial and in-frame only. The sample yields about 89,000 clones, over 75% seen once. Sequenced here: peripheral blood mononuclear cells (PBMCs), sampled before the fourth cycle of nivolumab. The source is a human donor with classical Hodgkin lymphoma. The CDR3 runs from the conserved cysteine through the conserved F or W. A D gene is named only where the DNA matches it firmly.

TRBJ1-2 | TRBV5-7 | - | CASSFLGSANYGYTF
TRBJ1-6 | TRBV6-5 | - | CASSSGDPRGSPLHF
TRBJ2-3 | TRBV6-5 | - | CASSYSSGLFTDTQYF
TRBJ1-2 | TRBV5-6 | - | CASSSLLQGGYGYTF
TRBJ2-4 | TRBV29-1 | TRBD1 | CSTTDREAKNIQYF
TRBJ1-1 | TRBV15 | - | CATSRSDKEAFF
TRBJ1-6 | TRBV5-1 | - | CASSLKIGQWVYNSPLHF
TRBJ1-2 | TRBV9 | - | CASSVAPRGREGEDGYTF
TRBJ2-2 | TRBV6-4 | - | CASQSGQNTGELFF
TRBJ2-7 | TRBV7-9 | - | CASSLMGHPEQYF
TRBJ2-1 | TRBV15 | - | CATSRGRGVNEQFF
TRBJ1-1 | TRBV19 | - | CASSLASDLGTEAFF
TRBJ1-6 | TRBV6-6 | TRBD1 | CASHSGQMNSPLHF
TRBJ2-3 | TRBV16 | - | CASSQRGVTQYF
TRBJ2-7 | TRBV5-1 | - | CASWGDKSEQYF
TRBJ1-1 | TRBV14 | TRBD1 | CASSRDRGIWGEAFF
TRBJ2-1 | TRBV9 | - | CASSPLQRPFGEQFF
TRBJ1-2 | TRBV19 | - | CASSILQGGEGYTF
TRBJ2-3 | TRBV7-2 | - | CASSLGLGVADTQYF
TRBJ2-1 | TRBV7-3 | TRBD2 | CASSSYGGGAVGEQFF
TRBJ1-1 | TRBV18 | - | CASSPSGENTEAFF
TRBJ1-6 | TRBV11-2 | TRBD1 | CASSLGAGTGLNSPLHF
TRBJ1-2 | TRBV5-1 | - | CASSFGGAQAYGYTF
TRBJ1-1 | TRBV7-2 | - | CASSLVLFSNAEAFF
TRBJ2-5 | TRBV2 | - | CASSVRVVGETQYF
TRBJ2-7 | TRBV30 | - | CAWNPFGDPYVEQYF
TRBJ1-1 | TRBV30 | TRBD1 | CAWILDRRKTEAFF
TRBJ2-7 | TRBV4-2 | - | CASSRGSYEQYF
TRBJ1-5 | TRBV11-3 | - | CASSSRQDSNQPQHF
TRBJ1-5 | TRBV15 | TRBD1 | CATSARTGDVTQPQHF
TRBJ1-5 | TRBV30 | - | CAWSVPPRPQHF
TRBJ1-5 | TRBV6-5 | - | CASSSTPYSNQPQHF
TRBJ1-6 | TRBV4-2 | - | CASSYGPGSPLHF
TRBJ2-3 | TRBV28 | - | CASRSVAPGTDTQYF
TRBJ2-7 | TRBV28 | TRBD1 | CASNTGDYEQYF
TRBJ1-6 | TRBV6-6 | - | CASSPWDGNSPLHF
TRBJ2-2 | TRBV5-6 | - | CASSLYGAGELFF
TRBJ2-3 | TRBV10-2 | - | CASSGLPREDTDTQYF
TRBJ2-5 | TRBV18 | TRBD2 | CASSPRRLAGETQYF
TRBJ2-3 | TRBV11-2 | TRBD2 | CASSQGLGRADTQYF
TRBJ1-1 | TRBV28 | - | CASSFRTNTEAFF
TRBJ2-1 | TRBV11-1 | TRBD2 | CASSLPTPGLVRDEQFF
TRBJ2-7 | TRBV29-1 | - | CSVEIRLYEQYF
TRBJ2-7 | TRBV4-3 | - | CASSQETRDSQDYEQYF
TRBJ2-2 | TRBV28 | - | CASSLWGREITGELFF
TRBJ1-5 | TRBV7-2 | - | CASSLGGGEDGYQPQHF
TRBJ1-1 | TRBV7-3 | TRBD1 | CASSQDRATEAFF
TRBJ1-1 | TRBV9 | TRBD1 | CASSVGTGENTEAFF
TRBJ1-1 | TRBV4-1 | - | CASSLGGNTEAFF
TRBJ1-5 | TRBV19 | - | CASSIDWAREDQPQHF
TRBJ2-7 | TRBV6-1 | - | CASSVEGDSYEQYF
TRBJ2-7 | TRBV6-6 | TRBD1 | CASRDRDRSYEQYF
TRBJ2-2 | TRBV19 | TRBD1 | CASSPRTGGTRNGELFF
TRBJ1-1 | TRBV4-2 | - | CASSQGKNTDKNTEAFF